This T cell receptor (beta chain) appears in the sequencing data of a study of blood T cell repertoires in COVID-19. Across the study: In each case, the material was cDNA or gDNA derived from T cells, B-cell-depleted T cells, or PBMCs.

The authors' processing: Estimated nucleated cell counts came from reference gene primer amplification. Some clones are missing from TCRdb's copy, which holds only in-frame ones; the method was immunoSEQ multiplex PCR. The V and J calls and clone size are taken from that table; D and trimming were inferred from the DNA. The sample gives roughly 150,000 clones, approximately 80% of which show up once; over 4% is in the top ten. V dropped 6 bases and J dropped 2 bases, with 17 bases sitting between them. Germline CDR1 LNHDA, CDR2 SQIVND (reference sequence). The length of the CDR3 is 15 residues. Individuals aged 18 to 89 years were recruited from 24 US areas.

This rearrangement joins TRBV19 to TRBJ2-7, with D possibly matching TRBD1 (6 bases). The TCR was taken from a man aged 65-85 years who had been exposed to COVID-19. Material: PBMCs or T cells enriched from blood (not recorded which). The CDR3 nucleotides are TGTGCCAGTAGCCAAACTTGGCAGGGGACCTACGAGCAGTACTTC. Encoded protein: CASSQTWQGTYEQYF.